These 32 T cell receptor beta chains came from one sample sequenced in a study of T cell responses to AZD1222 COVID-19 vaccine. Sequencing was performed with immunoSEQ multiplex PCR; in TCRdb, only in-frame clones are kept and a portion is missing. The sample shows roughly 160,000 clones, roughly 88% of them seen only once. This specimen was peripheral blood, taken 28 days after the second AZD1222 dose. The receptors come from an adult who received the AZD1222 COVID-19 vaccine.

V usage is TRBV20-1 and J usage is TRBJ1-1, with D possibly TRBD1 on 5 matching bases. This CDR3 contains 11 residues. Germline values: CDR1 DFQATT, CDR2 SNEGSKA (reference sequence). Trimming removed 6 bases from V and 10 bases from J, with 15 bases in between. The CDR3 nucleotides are TGCAGTGCCTCGGGGCCCGGCGCAGCTTTCTTT. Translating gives CSASGPGAAFF.

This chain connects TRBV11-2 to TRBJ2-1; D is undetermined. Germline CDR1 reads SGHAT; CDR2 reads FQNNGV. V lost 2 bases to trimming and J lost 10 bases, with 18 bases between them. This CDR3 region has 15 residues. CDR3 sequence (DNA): TGTGCCAGCAGCTTACCTAACGGACCGTTTGGAGAGCAGTTCTTC. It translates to CASSLPNGPFGEQFF.

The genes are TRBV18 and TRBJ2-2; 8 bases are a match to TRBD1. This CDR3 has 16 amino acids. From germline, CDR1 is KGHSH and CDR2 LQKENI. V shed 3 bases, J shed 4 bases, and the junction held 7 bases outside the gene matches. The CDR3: CASSPPVGQGTGELFF. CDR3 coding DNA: TGTGCCAGCTCACCCCCAGTAGGACAGGGCACCGGGGAGCTGTTTTTT.

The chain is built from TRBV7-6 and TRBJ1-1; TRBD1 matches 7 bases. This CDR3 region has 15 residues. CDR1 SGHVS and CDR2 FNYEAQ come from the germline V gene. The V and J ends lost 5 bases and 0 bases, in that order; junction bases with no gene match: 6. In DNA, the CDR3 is TGTGCCAGCAGCCTTACAGGGGACATGAACACTGAAGCTTTCTTT. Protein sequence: CASSLTGDMNTEAFF.

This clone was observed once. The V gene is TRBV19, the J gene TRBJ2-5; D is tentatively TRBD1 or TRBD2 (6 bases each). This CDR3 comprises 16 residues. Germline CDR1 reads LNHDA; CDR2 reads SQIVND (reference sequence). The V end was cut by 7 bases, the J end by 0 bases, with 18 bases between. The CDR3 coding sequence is TGTGCCAGTAAAAGGGGGGACTTTCAATACCAAGAGACCCAGTACTTC. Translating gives CASKRGDFQYQETQYF. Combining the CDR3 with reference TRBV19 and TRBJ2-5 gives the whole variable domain DGGITQSPKYLFRKEGQNVTLSCEQNLNHDAMYWYRQDPGQGLRLIYYSQIVNDFQKGDIAEGYSVSREKKESFPLTVTSAQKNPTAFYLCASKRGDFQYQETQYFGPGTRLLVL.

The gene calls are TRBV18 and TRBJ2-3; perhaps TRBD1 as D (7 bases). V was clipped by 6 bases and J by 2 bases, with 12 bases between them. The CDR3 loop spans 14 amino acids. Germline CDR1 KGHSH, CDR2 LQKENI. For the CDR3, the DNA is TGTGCCAGCTCGACAGGGACTGACACAGATACGCAGTATTTT. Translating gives CASSTGTDTDTQYF.

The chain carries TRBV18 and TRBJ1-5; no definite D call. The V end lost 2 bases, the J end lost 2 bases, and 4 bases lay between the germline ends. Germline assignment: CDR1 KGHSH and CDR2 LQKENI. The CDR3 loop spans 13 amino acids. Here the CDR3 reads CASSPGGNQPQHF. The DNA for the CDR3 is TGTGCCAGCTCACCAGGCGGCAATCAGCCCCAGCATTTT. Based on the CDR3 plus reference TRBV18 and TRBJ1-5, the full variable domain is NAGVMQNPRHLVRRRGQEARLRCSPMKGHSHVYWYRQLPEEGLKFMVYLQKENIIDESGMPKERFSAEFPKEGPSILRIQQVVRGDSAAYFCASSPGGNQPQHFGDGTRLSIL.

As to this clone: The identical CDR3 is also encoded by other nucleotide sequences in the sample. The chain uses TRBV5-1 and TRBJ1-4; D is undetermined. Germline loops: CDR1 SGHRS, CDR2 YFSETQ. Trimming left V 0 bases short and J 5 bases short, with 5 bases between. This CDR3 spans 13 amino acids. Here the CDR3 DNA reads TGCGCCAGCAGCTTGGGTCAGAATGAAAAACTGTTTTTT. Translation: CASSLGQNEKLFF.

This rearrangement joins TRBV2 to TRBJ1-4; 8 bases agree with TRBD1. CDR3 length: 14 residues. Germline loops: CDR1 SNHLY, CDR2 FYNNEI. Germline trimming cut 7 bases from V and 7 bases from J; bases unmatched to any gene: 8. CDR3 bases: TGTGCCAGCATCTTACAGGGGGTTGCTGAAAAACTGTTTTTT. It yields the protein CASILQGVAEKLFF. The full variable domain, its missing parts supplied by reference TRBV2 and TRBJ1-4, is EPEVTQTPSHQVTQMGQEVILRCVPISNHLYFYWYRQILGQKVEFLVSFYNNEISEKSEIFDDQFSVERPDGSNFTLKIRSTKLEDSAMYFCASILQGVAEKLFFGSGTQLSVL.

The CDR3 nucleotides read TGTGCCAGCAGGATGACAGCCTACAATGAGCAGTTCTTC. As protein: CASRMTAYNEQFF. The chain links TRBV5-5 to TRBJ2-1; a possible D gene is TRBD1 (5 bases). This CDR3 spans 13 amino acids. V lost 5 bases and J lost 2, with 8 bases in between. Per the germline V gene, CDR1 is SGHKS and CDR2 is YYEKEE (reference sequence).

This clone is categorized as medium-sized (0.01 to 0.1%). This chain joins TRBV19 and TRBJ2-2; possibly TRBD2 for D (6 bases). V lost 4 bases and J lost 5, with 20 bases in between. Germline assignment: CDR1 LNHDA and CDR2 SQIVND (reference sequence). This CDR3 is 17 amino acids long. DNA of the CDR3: TGTGCCAGTAGTAGTTATCTGGAGGGAATCGGAACCGGGGAGCTGTTTTTT. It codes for CASSSYLEGIGTGELFF.

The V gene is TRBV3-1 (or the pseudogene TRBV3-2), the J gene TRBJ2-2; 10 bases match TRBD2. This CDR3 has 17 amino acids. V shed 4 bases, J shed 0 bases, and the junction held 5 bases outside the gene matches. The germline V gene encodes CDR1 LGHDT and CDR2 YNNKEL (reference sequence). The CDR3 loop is CASSRTGLAANTGELFF. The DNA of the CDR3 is TGTGCCAGCAGCCGAACCGGACTAGCGGCGAACACCGGGGAGCTGTTTTTT.

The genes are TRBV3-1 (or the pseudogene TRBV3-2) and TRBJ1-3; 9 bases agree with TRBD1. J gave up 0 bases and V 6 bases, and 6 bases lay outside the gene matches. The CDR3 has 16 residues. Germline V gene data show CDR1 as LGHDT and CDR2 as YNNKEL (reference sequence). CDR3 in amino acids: CASSREQGASGNTIYF. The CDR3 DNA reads TGTGCCAGCAGTCGCGAACAGGGGGCCTCTGGAAACACCATATATTTT.

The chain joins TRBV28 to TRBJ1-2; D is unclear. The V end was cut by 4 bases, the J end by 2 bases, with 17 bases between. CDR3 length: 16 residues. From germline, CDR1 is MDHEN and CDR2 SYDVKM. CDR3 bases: TGTGCCAGCAGTTGGAGATGGACGCGTGGGAACTATGGCTACACCTTC. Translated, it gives CASSWRWTRGNYGYTF.

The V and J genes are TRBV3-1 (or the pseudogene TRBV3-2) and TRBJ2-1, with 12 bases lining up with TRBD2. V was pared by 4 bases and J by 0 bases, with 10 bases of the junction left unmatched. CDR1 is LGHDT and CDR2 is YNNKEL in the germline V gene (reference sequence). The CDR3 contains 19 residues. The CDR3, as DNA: TGTGCCAGCAGCCCGCGGACTAGCGGGGTCTTCCGCTCCTACAATGAGCAGTTCTTC. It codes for CASSPRTSGVFRSYNEQFF.

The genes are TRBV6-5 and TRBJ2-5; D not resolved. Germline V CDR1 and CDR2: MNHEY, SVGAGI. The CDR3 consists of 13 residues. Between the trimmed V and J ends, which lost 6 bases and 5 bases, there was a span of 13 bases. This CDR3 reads CASRRAYTETQYF. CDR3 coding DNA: TGTGCCAGCAGACGAGCGTACACGGAGACCCAGTACTTC.

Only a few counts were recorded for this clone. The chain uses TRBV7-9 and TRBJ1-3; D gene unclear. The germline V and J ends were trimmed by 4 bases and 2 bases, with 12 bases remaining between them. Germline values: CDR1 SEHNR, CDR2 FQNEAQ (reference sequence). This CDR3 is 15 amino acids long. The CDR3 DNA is TGTGCCAGCAGCTCTACCCGGGTAACTGGAAACACCATATATTTT. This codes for CASSSTRVTGNTIYF.

This CDR3 is CASSYQGVQGSPLHF. The CDR3 DNA is TGTGCCAGCAGTTACCAAGGGGTGCAGGGGTCACCCCTCCACTTT. The chain employs TRBV6-5 and TRBJ1-6, with a tentative D call TRBD1 (6 bases). This CDR3 region has 15 residues. CDR1 and CDR2 (germline): MNHEY, SVGAGI. V shed 2 bases and J shed 10 bases, with 15 bases lying between them.

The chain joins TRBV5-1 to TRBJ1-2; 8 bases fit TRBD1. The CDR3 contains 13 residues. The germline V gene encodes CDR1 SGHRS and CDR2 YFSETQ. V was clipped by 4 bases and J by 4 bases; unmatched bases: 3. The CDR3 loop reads CASSPQGAYGYTF. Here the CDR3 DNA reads TGCGCCAGCAGCCCGCAGGGGGCCTATGGCTACACCTTC.

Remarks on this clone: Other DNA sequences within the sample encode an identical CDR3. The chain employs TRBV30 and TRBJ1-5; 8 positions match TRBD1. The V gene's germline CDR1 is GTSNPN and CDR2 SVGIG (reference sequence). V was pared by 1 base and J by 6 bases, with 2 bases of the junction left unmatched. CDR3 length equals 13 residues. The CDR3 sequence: CAWSGQGSQPQHF. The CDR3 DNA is TGTGCCTGGAGTGGACAGGGGAGTCAGCCCCAGCATTTT.

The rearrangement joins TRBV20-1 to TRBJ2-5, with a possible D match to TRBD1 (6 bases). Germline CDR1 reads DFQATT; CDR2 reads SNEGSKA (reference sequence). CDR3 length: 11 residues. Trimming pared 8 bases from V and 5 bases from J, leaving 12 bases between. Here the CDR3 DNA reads TGCAGTCAGGGGTCTGCGGAGACCCAGTACTTC. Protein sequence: CSQGSAETQYF.

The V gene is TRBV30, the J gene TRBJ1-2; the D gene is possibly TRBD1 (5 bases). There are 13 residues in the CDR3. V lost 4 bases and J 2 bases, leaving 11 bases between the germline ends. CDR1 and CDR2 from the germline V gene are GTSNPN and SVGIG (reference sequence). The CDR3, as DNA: TGTGCCTGGATACCAGGGTTGAACTATGGCTACACCTTC. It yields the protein CAWIPGLNYGYTF.

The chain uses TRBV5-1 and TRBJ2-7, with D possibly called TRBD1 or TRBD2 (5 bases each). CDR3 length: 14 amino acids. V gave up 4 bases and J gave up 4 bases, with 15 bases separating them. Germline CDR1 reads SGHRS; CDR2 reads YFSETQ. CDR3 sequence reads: CASSGDGDGYEQYF. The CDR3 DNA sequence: TGCGCCAGCAGCGGGGACGGCGACGGATACGAGCAGTACTTC.

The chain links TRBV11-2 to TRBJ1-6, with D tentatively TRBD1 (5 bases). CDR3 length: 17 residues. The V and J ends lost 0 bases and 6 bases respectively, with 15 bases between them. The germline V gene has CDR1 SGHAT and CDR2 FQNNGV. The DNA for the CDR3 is TGTGCCAGCAGCTTAGACAGGGATCGAGGAGTTAATTCACCCCTCCACTTT. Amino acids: CASSLDRDRGVNSPLHF. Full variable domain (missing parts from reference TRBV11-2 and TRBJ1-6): EAGVAQSPRYKIIEKRQSVAFWCNPISGHATLYWYQQILGQGPKLLIQFQNNGVVDDSQLPKDRFSAERLKGVDSTLKIQPAKLEDSAVYLCASSLDRDRGVNSPLHFGNGTRLTVT.

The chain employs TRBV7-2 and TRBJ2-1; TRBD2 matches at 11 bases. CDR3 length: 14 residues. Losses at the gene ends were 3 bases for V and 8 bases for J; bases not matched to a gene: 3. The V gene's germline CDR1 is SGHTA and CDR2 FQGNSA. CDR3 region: CASSFLAGGDEQFF. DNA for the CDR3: TGTGCCAGCAGCTTCCTAGCGGGGGGTGATGAGCAGTTCTTC.

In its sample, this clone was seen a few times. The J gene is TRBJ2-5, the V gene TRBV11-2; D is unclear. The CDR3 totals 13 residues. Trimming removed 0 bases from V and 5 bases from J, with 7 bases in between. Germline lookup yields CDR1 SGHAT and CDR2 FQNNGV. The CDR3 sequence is CASSLDRRETQYF. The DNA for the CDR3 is TGTGCCAGCAGCTTAGATCGCCGGGAGACCCAGTACTTC.

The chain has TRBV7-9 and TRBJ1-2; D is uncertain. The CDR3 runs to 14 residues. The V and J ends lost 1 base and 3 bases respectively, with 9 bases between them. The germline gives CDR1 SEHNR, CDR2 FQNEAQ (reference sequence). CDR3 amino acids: CASSLGAGYYGYTF. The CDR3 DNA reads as TGTGCCAGCAGCTTAGGGGCAGGTTACTATGGCTACACCTTC.

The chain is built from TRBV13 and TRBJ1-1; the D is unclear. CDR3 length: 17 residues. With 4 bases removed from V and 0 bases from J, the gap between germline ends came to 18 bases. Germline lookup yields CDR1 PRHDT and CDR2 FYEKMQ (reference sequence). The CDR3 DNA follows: TGTGCCAGCAGCTCCCGGGCCGCGGTAGGGATGAACACTGAAGCTTTCTTT. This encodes CASSSRAAVGMNTEAFF.

DNA for the CDR3: TGTGCCTGGAGTTCCCAGGGAGGGGTGGGTGGCTACACCTTC. This sequence encodes CAWSSQGGVGGYTF. The chain is built from TRBV30 and TRBJ1-2; the D gene is possibly TRBD1 (5 bases). V lost 2 bases, J lost 7 bases, and 17 bases lay in between. The germline CDR1 and CDR2 sequences are GTSNPN and SVGIG (reference sequence). This CDR3 comprises 14 residues. Based on the CDR3 plus reference TRBV30 and TRBJ1-2, the full variable domain is SQTIHQWPATLVQPVGSPLSLECTVEGTSNPNLYWYRQAAGRGLQLLFYSVGIGQISSEVPQNLSASRPQDRQFILSSKKLLLSDSGFYLCAWSSQGGVGGYTFGSGTRLTVV.

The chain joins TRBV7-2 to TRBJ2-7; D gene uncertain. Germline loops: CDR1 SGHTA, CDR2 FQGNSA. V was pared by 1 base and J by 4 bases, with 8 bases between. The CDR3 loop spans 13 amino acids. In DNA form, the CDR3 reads TGTGCCAGCAGCTTAGGGCAGGTTTACGAGCAGTACTTC. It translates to CASSLGQVYEQYF.

The CDR3 DNA reads as TGTGCCAGCAGCCCAACAGGACAGGCGGAAACTTTCTTT. It codes for CASSPTGQAETFF. V gene TRBV3-1 (or the pseudogene TRBV3-2) combines with J gene TRBJ1-1, with 7 bases identical to TRBD1. The CDR3 is 13 amino acids. The ends lost 4 bases at V and 12 bases at J; junction bases unmatched: 11. Germline lookup yields CDR1 LGHDT and CDR2 YNNKEL (reference sequence).

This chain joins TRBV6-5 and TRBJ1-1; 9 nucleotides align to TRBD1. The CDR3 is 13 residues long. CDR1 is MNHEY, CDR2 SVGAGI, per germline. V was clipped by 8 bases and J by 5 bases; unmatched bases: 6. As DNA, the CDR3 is TGTGCCAGCGTGGGACAGGGTAAAACTGAAGCTTTCTTT. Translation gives CASVGQGKTEAFF.